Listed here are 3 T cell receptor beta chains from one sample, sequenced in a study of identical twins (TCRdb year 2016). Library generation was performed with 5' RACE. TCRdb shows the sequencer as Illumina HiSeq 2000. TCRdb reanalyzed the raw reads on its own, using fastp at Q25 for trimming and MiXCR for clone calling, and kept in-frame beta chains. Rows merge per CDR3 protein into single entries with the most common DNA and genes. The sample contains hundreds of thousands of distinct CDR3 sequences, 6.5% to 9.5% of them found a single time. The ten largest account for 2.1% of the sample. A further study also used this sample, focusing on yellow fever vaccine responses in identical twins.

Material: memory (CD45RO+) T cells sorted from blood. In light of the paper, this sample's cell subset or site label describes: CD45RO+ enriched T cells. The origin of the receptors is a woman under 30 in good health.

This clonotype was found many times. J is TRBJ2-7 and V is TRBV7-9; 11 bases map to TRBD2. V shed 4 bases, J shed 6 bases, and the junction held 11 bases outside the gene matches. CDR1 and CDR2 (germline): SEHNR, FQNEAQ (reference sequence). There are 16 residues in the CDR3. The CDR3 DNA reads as TGTGCCAGCAGCTCCTTTAGACTAGCGGGAATAGGCGAGCAGTACTTC. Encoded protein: CASSSFRLAGIGEQYF.

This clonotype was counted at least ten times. CDR3 amino acids: CASSPVGPAGETQYF. Written as DNA, the CDR3 is TGTGCCAGCAGCCCCGTTGGACCTGCGGGGGAGACCCAGTACTTC. The chain links TRBV2 to TRBJ2-5; possible D gene TRBD2, 6 bases. V was pared by 6 bases and J by 5 bases, with 19 bases between. Germline CDR1 SNHLY, CDR2 FYNNEI. CDR3 length: 15 amino acids.

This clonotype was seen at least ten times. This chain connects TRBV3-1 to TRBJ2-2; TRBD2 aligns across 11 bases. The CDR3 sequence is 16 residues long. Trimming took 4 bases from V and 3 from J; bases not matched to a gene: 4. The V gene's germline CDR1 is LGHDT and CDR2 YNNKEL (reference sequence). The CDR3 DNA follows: TGTGCCAGCAGCCGCACTAGCGGGGGATACACCGGGGAGCTGTTTTTT. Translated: CASSRTSGGYTGELFF.